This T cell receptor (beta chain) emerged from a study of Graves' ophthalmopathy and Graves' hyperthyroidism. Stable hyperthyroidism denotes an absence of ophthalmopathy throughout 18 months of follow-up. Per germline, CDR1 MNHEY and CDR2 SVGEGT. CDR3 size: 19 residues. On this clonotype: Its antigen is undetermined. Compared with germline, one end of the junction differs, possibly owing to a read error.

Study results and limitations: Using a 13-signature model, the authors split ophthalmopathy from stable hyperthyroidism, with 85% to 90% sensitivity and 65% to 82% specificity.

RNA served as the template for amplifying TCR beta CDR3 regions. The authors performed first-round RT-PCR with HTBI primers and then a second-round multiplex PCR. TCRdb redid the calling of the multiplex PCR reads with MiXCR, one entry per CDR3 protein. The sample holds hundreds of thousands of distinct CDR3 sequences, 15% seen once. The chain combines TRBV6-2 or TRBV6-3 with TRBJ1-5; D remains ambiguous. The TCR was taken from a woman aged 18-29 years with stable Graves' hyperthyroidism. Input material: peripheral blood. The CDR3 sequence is CASGYTLFLPQPRHHPQHF. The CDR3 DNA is TGTGCCAGCGGTTACACCCTTTTTCTGCCCCAGCCACGACATCATCCCCAGCATTTT.